The 17 T cell receptor beta chains presented below share a single source sample, sequenced in a study of T cells in Graves' hyperthyroidism and ophthalmopathy. Template material for amplifying TCR beta CDR3 regions consisted of RNA transcripts. RT-PCR in the first round (using the HTBI primer set) targeted the TCR CDR3. Using its own MiXCR run on the multiplex PCR reads, TCRdb lists one record per CDR3 protein. The sample records approximately 710,000 distinct CDR3 sequences, around a sixth being singletons. Sequenced input: blood. These TCRs come from a man aged 45-65 years with Graves' hyperthyroidism.

This clonotype was seen once. This chain uses TRBV20-1 with TRBJ2-5; 14 bases agree with TRBD2. CDR3 length equals 18 residues. Trimming removed 3 bases from V and 1 base from J; junction bases left unmatched: 10. Germline loops: CDR1 DFQATT, CDR2 SNEGSKA (reference sequence). Here the CDR3 reads CSASKPGLAGEGQETQYF. CDR3 DNA: TGCAGTGCTAGCAAACCGGGACTAGCGGGAGAAGGCCAAGAGACCCAGTACTTC.

This clonotype was seen once. A much larger clone differs from this one at a single base, so this may be a read error. The CDR3 does not close with the conserved phenylalanine or tryptophan, likely indicating a read error. J is TRBJ1-1 and V is TRBV30; 7 nucleotides match TRBD1. The trim removed 7 bases at V and 2 bases at J, leaving 10 bases unmatched. This CDR3 spans 14 amino acids. Germline lookup yields CDR1 GTSNPN and CDR2 SVGIG (reference sequence). In DNA, the CDR3 is TGTGCCTCGGAAGACGACAGGGCAAACACTGAAGCTTTCATT. Amino acids: CASEDDRANTEAFI.

The chain is built from TRBV28 and TRBJ2-1; the match to TRBD2 covers 10 bases. This CDR3 comprises 16 residues. CDR1 is MDHEN and CDR2 is SYDVKM in the germline V gene. The trim removed 4 bases at V and 8 bases at J, leaving 11 bases unmatched. Here the CDR3 reads CASSSLAGVERDEQFF. Here the CDR3 DNA reads TGTGCCAGCAGTTCCCTAGCGGGAGTAGAGAGGGATGAGCAGTTCTTC. Complete variable domain (other parts from reference TRBV28 and TRBJ2-1): DVKVTQSSRYLVKRTGEKVFLECVQDMDHENMFWYRQDPGLGLRLIYFSYDVKMKEKGDIPEGYSVSREKKERFSLILESASTNQTSMYLCASSSLAGVERDEQFFGPGTRLTVL.

This clonotype occurred once. The chain is built from TRBV6-5 and TRBJ2-7; the D is unclear. The CDR3 loop spans 15 amino acids. Trimming removed 0 bases from V and 7 bases from J, with 16 bases in between. Germline CDR1 MNHEY, CDR2 SVGAGI. The CDR3 bases are TGTGCCAGCAGTTACTCGAGCGCTACCTCCGGAGAGCAGTACTTC. This translates into CASSYSSATSGEQYF.

The chain combines TRBV7-9 with TRBJ2-5, with 10 bases fitting TRBD1. This CDR3 spans 17 amino acids. The germline V gene encodes CDR1 SEHNR and CDR2 FQNEAQ (reference sequence). Trimming removed 0 bases from V and 4 bases from J; junction bases left unmatched: 8. The CDR3 bases are TGTGCCAGCAGCTTAGCCACGACAGGGGGCGCATCAGAGACCCAGTACTTC. Protein product: CASSLATTGGASETQYF.

In this sample, this clonotype turned up many times. V gene TRBV6-2 or TRBV6-3 combines with J gene TRBJ2-7; 8 nucleotides match TRBD1. V shed 4 bases and J 1 base; nucleotides not matched to a gene: 6. The CDR3 consists of 15 residues. Germline-derived CDR1 and CDR2 are MNHEY and SVGEGT. The DNA of the CDR3 is TGTGCCAGCAGTTTCCGACAGGGGAAGTCCTACGAGCAGTACTTC. This encodes CASSFRQGKSYEQYF.

The chain combines TRBV20-1 with TRBJ2-7; D not certain. Germline CDR1 is DFQATT and CDR2 is SNEGSKA (reference sequence). This CDR3 has 13 amino acids. Trimming removed 5 bases at V and 2 bases at J, with 13 bases between. The CDR3 coding sequence is TGCAGTGCTGGGGTAGATGGGACCTACGAGCAGTACTTC. Translation: CSAGVDGTYEQYF.

This clonotype was detected many times. The chain recombines TRBV28 with TRBJ2-7; 10 nucleotides line up with TRBD2. Losses at the gene ends were 5 bases for V and 3 bases for J; bases not matched to a gene: 10. The CDR3 covers 16 residues. Germline loops: CDR1 MDHEN, CDR2 SYDVKM. CDR3 sequence: CASSPKTSGYYYEQYF. CDR3 in DNA: TGTGCCAGCAGTCCAAAGACTAGCGGGTATTACTACGAGCAGTACTTC.

The V call is TRBV27, the J call TRBJ1-3; D remains unclear. With 5 bases removed from V and 4 bases from J, the gap between germline ends came to 9 bases. CDR1 and CDR2 (germline): MNHEY, SMNVEV (reference sequence). This CDR3 has 13 residues. The CDR3 region has the DNA TGTGCCAGCAGTAAAAACAGCGGAAACACCATATATTTT. It is translated as CASSKNSGNTIYF.

This sequence joins TRBV19 and TRBJ2-7; no reliable D call. Germline V CDR1 and CDR2: LNHDA, SQIVND (reference sequence). The CDR3 loop spans 14 amino acids. Deletions cut 5 bases from V and 6 bases from J, with 17 bases between. CDR3 sequence (DNA): TGTGCCAGTAGTTTCGCCAATGGGCAAAGCGAGCAGTACTTC. It specifies CASSFANGQSEQYF.

This clonotype was seen a handful of times. The rearrangement joins TRBV4-1 to TRBJ1-1; tentative D call: TRBD1 (5 bases). This CDR3 spans 16 amino acids. The V end lost 1 base, the J end lost 0 bases, and 12 bases lay between the germline ends. CDR1 and CDR2 from the germline V gene are MGHRA and YSYEKL. CDR3 amino acids: CASSQGLLQVNTEAFF. CDR3 bases: TGCGCCAGCAGCCAAGGGTTACTACAGGTGAACACTGAAGCTTTCTTT.

This clonotype was recorded many times. The J gene is TRBJ2-1, the V gene TRBV27; TRBD2 matches at 12 bases. Germline CDR1 and CDR2: MNHEY and SMNVEV (reference sequence). Unmatched junction bases numbered 9, after V lost 3 bases and J lost 0 bases. The length of the CDR3 is 19 residues. For the CDR3, the DNA is TGTGCCAGCAGTTTTTTAGTACTAGCGGGAGGAACCTCCTACAATGAGCAGTTCTTC. It encodes CASSFLVLAGGTSYNEQFF.

Ten or more counts support this clonotype. V gene TRBV20-1 combines with J gene TRBJ2-7; 8 positions agree with TRBD2. After removal of 0 bases from V and 2 bases from J, the junction contained 6 bases not matched to a gene. Germline V gene lookup returns CDR1 DFQATT and CDR2 SNEGSKA (reference sequence). CDR3 size: 15 residues. CDR3 DNA sequence: TGCAGTGCTAGAGATAGAGTAGCGGGAACCTACGAGCAGTACTTC. Translating gives CSARDRVAGTYEQYF.

This clonotype was seen repeatedly, ten times or more. The V call is TRBV5-1, the J call TRBJ2-7; 11 bases are a match to TRBD1. V gave up 7 bases and J gave up 4 bases; unmatched junction bases: 13. CDR3 length equals 16 residues. Per the germline V gene, CDR1 is SGHRS and CDR2 is YFSETQ. CDR3 in amino acids: CASGDRGNVQRYEQYF. Here the CDR3 DNA reads TGCGCCAGCGGGGACAGGGGGAATGTTCAGAGGTACGAGCAGTACTTC.

The chain recombines TRBV29-1 with TRBJ2-1, with D perhaps TRBD2 (5 bases). The CDR3 runs to 17 residues. Looked up from germline, CDR1 is SQVTM and CDR2 is ANQGSEA. V was clipped by 0 bases and J by 1 base, with 16 bases between them. The CDR3, as DNA: TGCAGCGTTGAAGATCCCCTCAGCGGTGGGTCCTACAATGAGCAGTTCTTC. It translates to CSVEDPLSGGSYNEQFF.

This clonotype was found many times. The V gene is TRBV11-1, the J gene TRBJ2-7, with TRBD1 matching 7 bases. This CDR3 has 15 residues. The germline V gene encodes CDR1 SGHAT and CDR2 FQDESV (reference sequence). V was pared by 4 bases and J by 0 bases, with 6 bases of the junction left unmatched. In DNA, the CDR3 is TGTGCCAGCAGCTGGGAACAGGGGAGCTCCTACGAGCAGTACTTC. It is translated as CASSWEQGSSYEQYF.

Many counts were recorded for this clonotype. The V gene is TRBV28, the J gene TRBJ2-3, with 15 bases identical to TRBD2. The CDR3 has 18 amino acids. Germline CDR1 and CDR2: MDHEN and SYDVKM. V was pared by 2 bases and J by 2 bases, with 5 bases of the junction left unmatched. The CDR3 sequence is CASSLSGLAGGPTDTQYF. The CDR3 DNA follows: TGTGCCAGCAGTTTAAGTGGACTAGCGGGAGGGCCCACAGATACGCAGTATTTT. Together with reference TRBV28 and TRBJ2-3, the CDR3 gives the full variable domain: DVKVTQSSRYLVKRTGEKVFLECVQDMDHENMFWYRQDPGLGLRLIYFSYDVKMKEKGDIPEGYSVSREKKERFSLILESASTNQTSMYLCASSLSGLAGGPTDTQYFGPGTRLTVL.